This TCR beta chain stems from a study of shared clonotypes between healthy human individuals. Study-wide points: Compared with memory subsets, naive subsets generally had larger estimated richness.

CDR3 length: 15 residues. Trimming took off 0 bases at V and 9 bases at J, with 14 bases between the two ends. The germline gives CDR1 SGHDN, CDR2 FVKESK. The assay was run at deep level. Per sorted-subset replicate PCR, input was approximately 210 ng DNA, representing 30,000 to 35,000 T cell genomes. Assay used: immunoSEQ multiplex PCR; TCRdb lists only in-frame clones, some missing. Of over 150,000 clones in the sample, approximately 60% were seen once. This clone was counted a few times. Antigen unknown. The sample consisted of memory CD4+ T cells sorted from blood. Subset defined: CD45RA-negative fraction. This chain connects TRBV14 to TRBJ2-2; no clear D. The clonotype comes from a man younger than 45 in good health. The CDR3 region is CASSQDPRPIRELFF. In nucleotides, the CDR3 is TGTGCCAGCAGCCAAGATCCCCGGCCCATTAGGGAGCTGTTTTTT.